This note documents a single TCR beta chain sequence. This specimen belongs to a study of blood T cell repertoires in COVID-19. In the study's own analysis: Cell counts per sample came from amplifying reference gene primers. Clones were sequenced by immunoSEQ multiplex PCR, and TCRdb holds only the in-frame ones, with some missing. That table gives V, J and clone size, and the DNA gave D and trimming. The sample consists of hundreds of thousands of clones, around nine tenths of them appearing once. Trimming pared 2 bases from V and 6 bases from J, leaving 13 bases between. The CDR3 totals 15 residues. CDR1 and CDR2 (germline): MGHRA, YSYEKL.

Source material: PBMCs or T cells enriched from blood (not recorded which). This chain connects TRBV4-1 to TRBJ1-4, with a tentative D call TRBD1 (6 bases). The receptor was derived from a man aged 55 to 69 who had recovered from COVID-19. The CDR3 spells CASSQLRTAHEKLFF. The CDR3 nucleotides read TGCGCCAGCAGCCAACTACGGACAGCCCATGAAAAACTGTTTTTT.